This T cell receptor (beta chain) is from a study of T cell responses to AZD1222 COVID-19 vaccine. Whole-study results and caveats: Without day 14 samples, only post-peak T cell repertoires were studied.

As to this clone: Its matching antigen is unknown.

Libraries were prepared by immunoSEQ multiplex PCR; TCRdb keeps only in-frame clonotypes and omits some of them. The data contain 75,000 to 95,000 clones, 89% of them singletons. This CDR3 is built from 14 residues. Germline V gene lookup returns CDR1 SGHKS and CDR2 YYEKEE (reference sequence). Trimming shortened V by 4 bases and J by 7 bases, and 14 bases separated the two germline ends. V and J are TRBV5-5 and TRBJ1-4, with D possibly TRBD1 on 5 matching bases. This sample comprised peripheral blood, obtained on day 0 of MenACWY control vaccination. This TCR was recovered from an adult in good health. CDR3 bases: TGTGCCAGCAGCGCAGGGCCTCGAGGTGAAAAACTGTTTTTT. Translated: CASSAGPRGEKLFF.